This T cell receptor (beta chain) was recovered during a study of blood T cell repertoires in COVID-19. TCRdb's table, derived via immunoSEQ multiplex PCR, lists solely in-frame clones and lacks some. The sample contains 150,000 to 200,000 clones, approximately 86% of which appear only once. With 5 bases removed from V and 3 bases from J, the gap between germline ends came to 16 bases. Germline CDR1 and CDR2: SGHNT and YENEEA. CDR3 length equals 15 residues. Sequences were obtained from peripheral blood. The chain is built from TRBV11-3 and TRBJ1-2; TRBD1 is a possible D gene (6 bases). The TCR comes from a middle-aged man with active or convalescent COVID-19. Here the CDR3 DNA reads TGTGCCAGCAGCACCCGGACAGCGTTTGACTATGGCTACACCTTC. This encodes CASSTRTAFDYGYTF.